This T cell receptor beta chain was retrieved from a study of blood T cell repertoires in COVID-19. Study context: The analysed material was cDNA or gDNA that came from T cells, B-cell-depleted T cells, or PBMCs.

The study drew participants aged about 18 to 95 years from roughly 25 US areas. Germline V gives CDR1 SGHDN, CDR2 FVKESK. The CDR3 totals 13 residues. V was clipped by 4 bases and J by 5 bases; unmatched bases: 4. Using immunoSEQ multiplex PCR, the repertoire was profiled, and TCRdb retains in-frame clones only, with some absent. The table has some 190,000 clones, over 80% seen once. The genes are TRBV14 and TRBJ1-1; TRBD1 matches at 7 bases. This clonotype originated in a woman aged 25 to 39 who had been exposed to COVID-19. Sequencing was carried out using PBMCs or T cells enriched from blood (not recorded which). CDR3 region: CASSLHRGTEAFF. The CDR3 nucleotides read TGTGCCAGCAGCCTACACAGGGGAACTGAAGCTTTCTTT.